This T cell receptor (beta chain) comes out of a study of blood T cell repertoires in COVID-19. Study context: Donors in the United States, Italy and Spain gave samples during acute or convalescent COVID-19.

Germline assignment: CDR1 MNHEY and CDR2 SVGEGT. V lost 4 bases and J 7 bases, leaving 11 bases between the germline ends. CDR3 length equals 13 residues. Original analysis: Nucleated cell counts were estimated from reference gene primer amplification. Sequencing used immunoSEQ multiplex PCR; TCRdb keeps in-frame clones, though not all of them. V and J calls and clone size are copied from that table; D and trimming were computed from the DNA. Of about 200,000 clones in the sample, nearly 90% were seen once. This chain connects TRBV6-2 or TRBV6-3 to TRBJ2-1; a weak D match, TRBD1 (6 bases). Source material: peripheral blood. The receptor's source is a woman in her thirties or forties who had recovered from COVID-19. The CDR3 sequence: CASSLGQINEQFF. As DNA, the CDR3 is TGTGCCAGCAGTTTAGGACAGATTAATGAGCAGTTCTTC.